Included here is one T cell receptor beta chain sequence, with context. This clonotype came up many times. The specificity of this receptor is unknown. Per-nucleotide qualities are absent, and no much larger clonotype sits a single base away. This entry comes from a study of CDR3 diversity in severe acne (dated by TCRdb to between 2017 and 2020). The CDR3, cysteine through phenylalanine, is 14 amino acids long. Just CDR3 DNA is preserved here, 42 bases in frame from base 1. CDR1 DFQATT and CDR2 SNEGSKA are derived from the germline V gene (reference sequence). The germline V and J ends show losses of 0 bases and 3 bases respectively, and no gene match explains 4 bases of the junction. Libraries were made using PCR. TCRdb lists the instrument as Illumina HiSeq 2000. The public reads were run again by TCRdb, first through fastp at Q25 and then through MiXCR, and only productive beta chains were kept. Duplicate CDR3 protein sequences are folded into a single record with the most common DNA and genes. Within this sample are under 95,000 distinct CDR3 sequences, with 45% to 50% of them counted one time only. The ten largest account for about a tenth of the sample.

The chain couples TRBV20-1 to TRBJ1-1, with 7 bases aligning to TRBD1. The material sequenced was blood. This TCR was sampled from a male donor in good health, serving as a control. The CDR3 is CSARDAGGHTEAFF. The DNA is as follows: TGCAGTGCTAGAGATGCAGGGGGGCACACTGAAGCTTTCTTT.